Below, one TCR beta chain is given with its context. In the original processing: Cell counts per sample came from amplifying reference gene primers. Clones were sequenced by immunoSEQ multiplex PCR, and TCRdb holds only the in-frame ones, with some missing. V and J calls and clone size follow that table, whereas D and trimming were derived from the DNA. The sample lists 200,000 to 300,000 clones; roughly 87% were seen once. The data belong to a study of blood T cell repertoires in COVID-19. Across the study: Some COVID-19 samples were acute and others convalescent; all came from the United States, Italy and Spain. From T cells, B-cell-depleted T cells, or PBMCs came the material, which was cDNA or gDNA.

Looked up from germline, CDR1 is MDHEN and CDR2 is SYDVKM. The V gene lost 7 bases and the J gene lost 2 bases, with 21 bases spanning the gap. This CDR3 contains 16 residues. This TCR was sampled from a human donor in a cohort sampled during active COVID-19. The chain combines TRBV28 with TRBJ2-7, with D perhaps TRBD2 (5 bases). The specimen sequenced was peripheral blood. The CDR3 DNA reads TGTGCCAGCATAAAAGGCGTCCGGGGTTTTGCCTACGAGCAGTACTTC. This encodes CASIKGVRGFAYEQYF.